This TCR beta chain originates from a study of cytomegalovirus exposure and HLA in healthy donors. Germline V lookup: CDR1 SNHLY, CDR2 FYNNEI. Trimming shortened V by 6 bases and J by 0 bases, and 12 bases separated the two germline ends. The CDR3 covers 15 residues. The table came from immunoSEQ multiplex PCR; TCRdb's copy has only in-frame clones and leaves some out. The sample has about 160,000 clones, 85% to 90% seen once. This clonotype was sampled from a woman in her twenties or thirties in good health and CMV-seronegative. The sample was PBMCs. The J gene is TRBJ1-5, the V gene TRBV2; D possibly corresponds to TRBD1 (6 bases). CDR3 DNA: TGTGCCAGCAGCGCAGACAGGCATAGCAATCAGCCCCAGCATTTT. Protein product: CASSADRHSNQPQHF.